This T cell receptor (beta chain) derives from a study of glioma-infiltrating T cells after dendritic cell vaccination. Points from the study as a whole: Survival was not directly related to TCR clonality in these patients.

From germline, CDR1 is LNHNV and CDR2 YYDKDF (reference sequence). Trimming cost V 7 bases and J 3 bases; bases outside gene matches: 1. The CDR3 length is 14 residues. On this clone itself: No antigen is known for it.

Sequencing used immunoSEQ multiplex PCR; TCRdb keeps in-frame clones, though not all of them. The sample includes about 94,000 clones, less than 90% of them seen just once. Time point given: after dendritic cell vaccination, including at tumor progression/relapse. Source: blood, taken after dendritic cell vaccination. The rearrangement links TRBV15 to TRBJ2-5; 14 bases agree with TRBD2. The clonotype comes from a human donor with glioblastoma. CDR3 protein: CATTGLAGEETQYF. The CDR3 coding sequence is TGTGCCACCACGGGACTAGCGGGAGAAGAGACCCAGTACTTC.